The 30 T cell receptor beta chains presented below share a single source sample, sequenced in a study of blood T cell repertoires in COVID-19. The repertoire was sequenced with immunoSEQ multiplex PCR; TCRdb's copy has only in-frame clones and lacks some. Among 290,000 or so clones listed, 80% to 95% were seen once. Source material: PBMCs or T cells enriched from blood (not recorded which). Every receptor here comes from a woman aged 25 to 39 who had recovered from COVID-19.

The J gene is TRBJ2-4, the V gene TRBV11-3, with D maybe TRBD1 (6 bases). This CDR3 has 13 residues. V was shortened by 6 bases and J by 5 bases, with 11 bases between the two germline ends. The V gene's germline CDR1 is SGHNT and CDR2 YENEEA. CDR3 DNA sequence: TGTGCCAGCAGTGGAGAGGGGGAAAACATTCAGTACTTC. Amino acid sequence: CASSGEGENIQYF.

V usage is TRBV7-9 and J usage is TRBJ2-1; D gene ambiguous. Trimming took off 3 bases at V and 6 bases at J, with 9 bases between the two ends. CDR3 length: 13 residues. Germline CDR1 SEHNR, CDR2 FQNEAQ (reference sequence). CDR3 protein: CASSLGPINEQFF. CDR3 nucleotide sequence: TGTGCCAGCAGCTTGGGCCCAATCAATGAGCAGTTCTTC. The variable domain in full, with the rest retrieved from reference TRBV7-9 and TRBJ2-1, is DTGVSQNPRHKITKRGQNVTFRCDPISEHNRLYWYRQTLGQGPEFLTYFQNEAQLEKSRLLSDRFSAERPKGSFSTLEIQRTEQGDSAMYLCASSLGPINEQFFGPGTRLTVL.

The J gene is TRBJ2-2, the V gene TRBV2; tentative D call: TRBD1 (6 bases). Trimming stripped 1 base from V and 5 bases from J, with 11 bases between. This CDR3 is 15 amino acids long. Germline lookup yields CDR1 SNHLY and CDR2 FYNNEI. CDR3 in DNA: TGTGCCAGCAGTGAAGTGGGGGCGTTAACCGGGGAGCTGTTTTTT. Amino acids: CASSEVGALTGELFF.

The chain recombines TRBV6-5 with TRBJ2-1; the D is unclear. This CDR3 region has 15 residues. Trimming left V 4 bases short and J 0 bases short, with 10 bases between. The germline V gene encodes CDR1 MNHEY and CDR2 SVGAGI. The CDR3, as DNA: TGTGCCAGCAGTTCAGATACCAGCTCCTACAATGAGCAGTTCTTC. Translated, it gives CASSSDTSSYNEQFF.

The rearrangement joins TRBV29-1 to TRBJ1-3; TRBD1 might be the D (6 bases). The V end was cut by 7 bases, the J end by 4 bases, with 20 bases between. Germline values: CDR1 SQVTM, CDR2 ANQGSEA. The CDR3 runs to 15 residues. The CDR3 DNA reads TGCAGCGCCACCTTTATCAGGACAGTAGGAAACACCATATATTTT. Encoded protein: CSATFIRTVGNTIYF.

The V gene is TRBV6-5, the J gene TRBJ1-1, with D possibly matching TRBD1 (5 bases). Per germline, CDR1 MNHEY and CDR2 SVGAGI. The V end lost 8 bases, the J end lost 6 bases, and 10 bases lay between the germline ends. CDR3 length equals 11 residues. CDR3 DNA: TGTGCCAGCCAGGGCCAGTCTGAAGCTTTCTTT. Translated: CASQGQSEAFF.

V usage is TRBV15 and J usage is TRBJ2-1; perhaps TRBD2 as D (5 bases). Germline loops: CDR1 LNHNV, CDR2 YYDKDF (reference sequence). CDR3 length: 14 residues. V lost 3 bases, J lost 6 bases, and 12 bases lay in between. As DNA, the CDR3 is TGTGCCACCAGCAGCGACATGAGCGGCAATGAGCAGTTCTTC. Protein: CATSSDMSGNEQFF.

This clone came up once. J is TRBJ2-7 and V is TRBV7-6; D may be TRBD2 (5 bases). Trimming cost V 2 bases and J 7 bases, with 12 bases left between them. The CDR3 runs to 13 residues. In germline, CDR1 is SGHVS, CDR2 FNYEAQ. CDR3 nucleotide sequence: TGTGCCAGCAGCTTACTAGAGGGTGGGGAGCAGTACTTC. Translated: CASSLLEGGEQYF.

The V call is TRBV6-2 or TRBV6-3, the J call TRBJ2-7, with TRBD1 identical over 7 bases. The junction had 9 bases not matched to a gene; V was cut back by 6 bases and J by 4 bases. CDR3 length equals 14 residues. Germline V gene sequence: CDR1 MNHEY, CDR2 SVGEGT. In DNA, the CDR3 is TGTGCCAGCAGCGAACAGGGGAATACGTACGAGCAGTACTTC. Amino acid sequence: CASSEQGNTYEQYF.

This chain links TRBV27 with TRBJ2-1; D is possibly TRBD2 (6 bases). Germline assignment: CDR1 MNHEY and CDR2 SMNVEV (reference sequence). The CDR3 has 16 amino acids. V was cut by 2 bases and J by 3 bases, with 14 bases left in between. DNA of the CDR3: TGTGCCAGCAGTTTAAGAGCGGGCGCCGACTACAATGAGCAGTTCTTC. Protein product: CASSLRAGADYNEQFF.

This clone was found a few times. The CDR3 loop is CASSLAPQANSPLHF. The CDR3 coding sequence is TGTGCCAGCAGTTTAGCACCACAGGCCAATTCACCCCTCCACTTT. This rearrangement joins TRBV27 to TRBJ1-6, with D perhaps matching TRBD1 (5 bases). CDR1 is MNHEY, CDR2 SMNVEV, per germline (reference sequence). CDR3 length equals 15 residues. V was trimmed by 2 bases and J by 7 bases, leaving 12 bases between them.

The chain employs TRBV19 and TRBJ1-5, with TRBD1 matching over 9 bases. Germline loops: CDR1 LNHDA, CDR2 SQIVND (reference sequence). This CDR3 contains 13 residues. The V and J ends lost 11 bases and 4 bases, in that order; junction bases with no gene match: 6. The CDR3 bases are TGTGCCGTAGGGGACAGGGTAAATCAGCCCCAGCATTTT. As protein: CAVGDRVNQPQHF.

As concerns this clone: Other DNA variants within this sample encode the same CDR3. The chain has TRBV4-2 and TRBJ2-1; perhaps TRBD2 as D (6 bases). Germline values: CDR1 LGHNA, CDR2 YNFKEQ. The CDR3 is 13 amino acids. V was trimmed by 0 bases and J by 10 bases, leaving 10 bases between them. The CDR3 is CASSQDFGGEQFF. CDR3 coding DNA: TGTGCCAGCAGCCAAGATTTCGGGGGAGAGCAGTTCTTC.

The chain couples TRBV7-9 to TRBJ2-1, with 11 nucleotides matching TRBD2. Losses at the gene ends were 7 bases for V and 5 bases for J; bases not matched to a gene: 16. From germline, CDR1 is SEHNR and CDR2 FQNEAQ (reference sequence). This CDR3 has 18 residues. CDR3 nucleotides: TGTGCCAGCAACACCGGGGGACCCGGGACTAGCGGAGACAATGAGCAGTTCTTC. It codes for CASNTGGPGTSGDNEQFF.

The chain uses TRBV19 and TRBJ1-4; D gene ambiguous. The V end lost 7 bases, the J end lost 0 bases, and 9 bases lay between the germline ends. CDR1 and CDR2 (germline): LNHDA, SQIVND (reference sequence). This CDR3 region has 14 residues. The CDR3 protein is CASNKHATNEKLFF. Written as DNA, the CDR3 is TGTGCCAGTAATAAACACGCAACTAATGAAAAACTGTTTTTT.

The rearrangement joins TRBV29-1 to TRBJ1-1; no reliable D call. Germline V gives CDR1 SQVTM, CDR2 ANQGSEA. The CDR3 totals 12 residues. V gave up 3 bases and J gave up 0 bases, with 5 bases separating them. The CDR3 is CSVDPMNTEAFF. As DNA, the CDR3 is TGCAGCGTTGACCCCATGAACACTGAAGCTTTCTTT.

On this clone: This sample also contains other DNA sequences that code for the same CDR3. This chain uses TRBV5-5 with TRBJ1-5; 9 positions match TRBD1. V lost 3 bases to trimming and J lost 7 bases; unmatched junction nucleotides: 5. The germline CDR1 and CDR2 sequences are SGHKS and YYEKEE (reference sequence). CDR3 length equals 14 residues. CDR3 residues: CASSWGQGGQPQHF. The DNA for the CDR3 is TGTGCCAGCAGCTGGGGACAGGGCGGCCAGCCCCAGCATTTT.

The rearrangement links TRBV5-8 to TRBJ1-1; TRBD1 might be the D (5 bases). Germline CDR1 reads SGHTS; CDR2 reads YDEGEE. Trimming stripped 4 bases from V and 8 bases from J, with 15 bases between. This CDR3 spans 13 amino acids. CDR3 coding DNA: TGTGCCAGCAGCCCGGGGGGGGTGGCGGAAGCTTTCTTT. Translating gives CASSPGGVAEAFF.

The sample holds one count of this clone. This chain joins TRBV28 and TRBJ1-4; 10 bases agree with TRBD1. CDR1 is MDHEN, CDR2 SYDVKM, per germline. V lost 5 bases and J lost 10; bases outside the gene matches: 10. This CDR3 spans 15 amino acids. The CDR3 DNA reads TGTGCCAGCAGTCCCGACAGGGGGCAGTTGGGAAAACTGTTTTTT. It yields the protein CASSPDRGQLGKLFF.

The rearrangement uses TRBV7-2 and TRBJ2-7, with 8 nucleotides matching TRBD2. The CDR3 length is 15 residues. After removal of 6 bases from V and 6 bases from J, the junction contained 13 bases not matched to a gene. Germline V CDR1 and CDR2: SGHTA, FQGNSA. The CDR3 bases are TGTGCCAGCAGACGTAACCCCGGGGGGGACGCCGAGCAGTACTTC. This translates into CASRRNPGGDAEQYF.

The V and J genes are TRBV28 and TRBJ1-2, with D uncertain. The CDR3 length is 15 residues. Trimming stripped 4 bases from V and 2 bases from J, with 14 bases between. The germline gives CDR1 MDHEN, CDR2 SYDVKM. The CDR3 region is CASSSSFGLNYGYTF. The CDR3 DNA reads as TGTGCCAGCAGTTCCTCCTTCGGACTGAACTATGGCTACACCTTC.

The rearrangement links TRBV10-3 to TRBJ2-7; TRBD1 matches 8 bases. CDR1 and CDR2 from the germline V gene are ENHRY and SYGVKD. Trimming at V came to 4 bases and at J to 3 bases, leaving 5 bases not matched to a gene. The CDR3 has 14 residues. The CDR3 coding sequence is TGTGCCATCAGTGGGACAGGGACTGTCTACGAGCAGTACTTC. It is translated as CAISGTGTVYEQYF.

This chain joins TRBV27 and TRBJ1-2, with 8 bases aligning to TRBD1. CDR1 MNHEY and CDR2 SMNVEV come from the germline V gene (reference sequence). This CDR3 is 13 amino acids long. V dropped 6 bases and J dropped 2; count of bases not matched to a gene: 2. The CDR3 spells CASSQGANYGYTF. CDR3 sequence (DNA): TGTGCCAGCAGCCAGGGGGCCAACTATGGCTACACCTTC.

The chain employs TRBV30 and TRBJ1-3, with D uncertain. V lost 3 bases, J lost 3 bases, and 12 bases lay in between. Germline V lookup: CDR1 GTSNPN, CDR2 SVGIG (reference sequence). This CDR3 has 14 amino acids. This CDR3 reads CAWREGSIGNTIYF. The CDR3 DNA reads as TGTGCCTGGAGGGAGGGATCTATTGGAAACACCATATATTTT.

The chain combines TRBV12-3 or TRBV12-4 with TRBJ1-1; 7 nucleotides line up with TRBD1. Trimming cost V 6 bases and J 7 bases; bases outside gene matches: 8. CDR3 length: 13 amino acids. CDR3 in DNA: TGTGCCAGCAGAGTGGACAGGCTAAGTGAAGCTTTCTTT. Encoded protein: CASRVDRLSEAFF.

The chain links TRBV7-2 to TRBJ2-3; 11 nucleotides align to TRBD1. V was clipped by 4 bases and J by 2 bases; unmatched bases: 5. This CDR3 is built from 16 residues. Per the germline V gene, CDR1 is SGHTA and CDR2 is FQGNSA. The CDR3 spells CASSSRTGGFTDTQYF. As DNA, the CDR3 is TGTGCCAGCAGCTCCCGGACAGGGGGCTTCACAGATACGCAGTATTTT.

V and J are TRBV12-3 or TRBV12-4 and TRBJ1-1; unclear D gene. The CDR3 runs to 13 residues. Trimming took off 4 bases at V and 0 bases at J, with 6 bases between the two ends. The CDR3 loop reads CASSSPVNTEAFF. As DNA, the CDR3 is TGTGCCAGCAGTTCCCCCGTGAACACTGAAGCTTTCTTT.

The V call is TRBV7-3, the J call TRBJ2-5, with TRBD2 matching over 11 bases. V was clipped by 5 bases and J by 0 bases; unmatched bases: 5. CDR1 is SGHTA and CDR2 is FQGTGA in the germline V gene. This CDR3 comprises 16 residues. CDR3 nucleotides: TGTGCCAGCAGCAAGGGGACTAGCGGACACCAAGAGACCCAGTACTTC. It is translated as CASSKGTSGHQETQYF.

The CDR3 loop is CASLGQGREKLFF. The CDR3 DNA follows: TGTGCCAGCTTGGGACAGGGACGCGAAAAACTGTTTTTT. The J gene is TRBJ1-4, the V gene TRBV28, with 9 bases matching TRBD1. The trim removed 8 bases at V and 8 bases at J, leaving 6 bases unmatched. CDR1 and CDR2 (germline): MDHEN, SYDVKM. The CDR3 spans 13 residues.

V is TRBV7-2 and J is TRBJ2-2; 10 bases are shared with TRBD2. With V trimmed by 4 bases and J by 3 bases, 8 bases remained unmatched. CDR3 length: 17 residues. The germline CDR1 and CDR2 sequences are SGHTA and FQGNSA. The CDR3 sequence: CASSSRTSGNYTGELFF. DNA of the CDR3: TGTGCCAGCAGCTCCCGGACTAGCGGTAATTACACCGGGGAGCTGTTTTTT. The full variable domain, with the rest looked up from reference TRBV7-2 and TRBJ2-2, is GAGVSQSPSNKVTEKGKDVELRCDPISGHTALYWYRQSLGQGLEFLIYFQGNSAPDKSGLPSDRFSAERTGGSVSTLTIQRTQQEDSAVYLCASSSRTSGNYTGELFFGEGSRLTVL.